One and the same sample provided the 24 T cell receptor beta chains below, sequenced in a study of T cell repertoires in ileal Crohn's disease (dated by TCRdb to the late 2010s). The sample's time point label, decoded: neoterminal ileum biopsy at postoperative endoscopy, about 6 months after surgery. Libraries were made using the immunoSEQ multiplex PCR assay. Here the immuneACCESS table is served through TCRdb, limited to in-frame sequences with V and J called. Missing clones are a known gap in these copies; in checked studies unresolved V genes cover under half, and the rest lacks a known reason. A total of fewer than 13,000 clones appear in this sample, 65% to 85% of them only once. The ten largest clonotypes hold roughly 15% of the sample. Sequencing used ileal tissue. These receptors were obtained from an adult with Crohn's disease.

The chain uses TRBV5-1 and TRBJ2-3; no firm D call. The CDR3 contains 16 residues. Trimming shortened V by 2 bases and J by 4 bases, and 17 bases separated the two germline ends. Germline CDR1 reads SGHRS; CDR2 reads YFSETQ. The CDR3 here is CASSFRPTDSSDTQYF. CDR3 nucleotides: TGCGCCAGCAGCTTTCGTCCTACCGACTCATCAGATACGCAGTATTTT.

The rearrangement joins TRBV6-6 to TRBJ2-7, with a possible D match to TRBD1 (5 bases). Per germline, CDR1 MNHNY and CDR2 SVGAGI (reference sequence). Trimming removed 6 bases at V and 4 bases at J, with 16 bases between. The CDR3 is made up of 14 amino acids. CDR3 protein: CASRISRVGYEQYF. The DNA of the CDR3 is TGTGCCAGCAGGATTTCCAGGGTTGGATACGAGCAGTACTTC.

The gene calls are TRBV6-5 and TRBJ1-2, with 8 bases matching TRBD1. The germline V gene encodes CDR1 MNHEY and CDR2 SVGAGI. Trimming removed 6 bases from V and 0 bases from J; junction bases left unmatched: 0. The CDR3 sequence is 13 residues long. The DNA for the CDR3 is TGTGCCAGCAGACAGGGGGCTAACTATGGCTACACCTTC. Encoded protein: CASRQGANYGYTF.

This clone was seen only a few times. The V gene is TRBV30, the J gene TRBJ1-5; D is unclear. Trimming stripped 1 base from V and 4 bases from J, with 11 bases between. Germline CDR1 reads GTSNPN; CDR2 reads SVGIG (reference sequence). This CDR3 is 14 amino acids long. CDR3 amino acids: CAWSGAAINQPQHF. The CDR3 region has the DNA TGTGCCTGGAGTGGGGCAGCTATAAATCAGCCCCAGCATTTT. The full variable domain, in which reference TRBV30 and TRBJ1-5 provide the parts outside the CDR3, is SQTIHQWPATLVQPVGSPLSLECTVEGTSNPNLYWYRQAAGRGLQLLFYSVGIGQISSEVPQNLSASRPQDRQFILSSKKLLLSDSGFYLCAWSGAAINQPQHFGDGTRLSIL.

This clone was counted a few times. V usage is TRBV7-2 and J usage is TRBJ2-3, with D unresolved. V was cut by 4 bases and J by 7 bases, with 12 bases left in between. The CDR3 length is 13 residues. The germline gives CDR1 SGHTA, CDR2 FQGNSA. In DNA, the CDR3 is TGTGCCAGCAGCTGGAGACGGGTAAATACGCAGTATTTT. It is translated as CASSWRRVNTQYF.

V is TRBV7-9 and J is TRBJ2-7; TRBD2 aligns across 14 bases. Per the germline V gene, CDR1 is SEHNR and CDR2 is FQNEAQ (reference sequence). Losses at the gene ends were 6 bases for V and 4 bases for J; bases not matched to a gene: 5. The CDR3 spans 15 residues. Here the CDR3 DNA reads TGTGCCAGCAGTCGGACTAGCGGGAGGCTGTACGAGCAGTACTTC. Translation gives CASSRTSGRLYEQYF. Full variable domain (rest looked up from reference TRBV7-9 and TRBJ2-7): DTGVSQNPRHKITKRGQNVTFRCDPISEHNRLYWYRQTLGQGPEFLTYFQNEAQLEKSRLLSDRFSAERPKGSFSTLEIQRTEQGDSAMYLCASSRTSGRLYEQYFGPGTRLTVT.

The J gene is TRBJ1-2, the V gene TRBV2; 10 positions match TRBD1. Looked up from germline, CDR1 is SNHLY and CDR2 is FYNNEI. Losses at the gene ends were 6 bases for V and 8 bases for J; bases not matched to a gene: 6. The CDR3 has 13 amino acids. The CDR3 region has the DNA TGTGCCAGCAGCCGGGACAGGGGTCGGGGCTACACCTTC. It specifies CASSRDRGRGYTF.

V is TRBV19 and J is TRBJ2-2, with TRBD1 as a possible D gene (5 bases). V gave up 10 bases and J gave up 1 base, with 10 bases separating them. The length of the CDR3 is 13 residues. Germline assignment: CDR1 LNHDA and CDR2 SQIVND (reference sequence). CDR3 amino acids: CATRTLNTGELFF. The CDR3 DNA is TGTGCCACGAGGACATTGAACACCGGGGAGCTGTTTTTT. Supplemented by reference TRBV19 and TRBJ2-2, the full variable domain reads DGGITQSPKYLFRKEGQNVTLSCEQNLNHDAMYWYRQDPGQGLRLIYYSQIVNDFQKGDIAEGYSVSREKKESFPLTVTSAQKNPTAFYLCATRTLNTGELFFGEGSRLTVL.

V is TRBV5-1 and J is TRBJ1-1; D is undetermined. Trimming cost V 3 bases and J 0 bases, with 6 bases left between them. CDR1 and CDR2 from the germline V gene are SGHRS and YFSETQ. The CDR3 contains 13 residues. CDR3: CASSSQLNTEAFF. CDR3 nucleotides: TGCGCCAGCAGCTCACAGCTGAACACTGAAGCTTTCTTT.

Written as DNA, the CDR3 is TGTGCCAGCAGTTCAGGGACTAGCGGGAGTTTCGAGCAGTACTTC. The encoded protein is CASSSGTSGSFEQYF. The chain recombines TRBV27 with TRBJ2-7; 14 bases are a match to TRBD2. The V and J ends lost 4 bases and 6 bases, in that order; junction bases with no gene match: 5. This CDR3 is built from 15 residues. Germline assignment: CDR1 MNHEY and CDR2 SMNVEV (reference sequence).

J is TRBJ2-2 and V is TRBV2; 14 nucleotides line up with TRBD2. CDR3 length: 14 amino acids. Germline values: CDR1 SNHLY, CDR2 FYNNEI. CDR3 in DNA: TGTGCGGGGGGGACTAGCGGGAGTTCCGGGGAGCTGTTTTTT. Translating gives CAGGTSGSSGELFF.

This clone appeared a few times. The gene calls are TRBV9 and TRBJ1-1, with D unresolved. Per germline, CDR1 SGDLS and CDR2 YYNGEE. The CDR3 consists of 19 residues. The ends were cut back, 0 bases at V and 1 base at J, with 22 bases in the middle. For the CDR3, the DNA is TGTGCCAGCAGCGTAGGGCCCGCAGGATATTCGGCGGGGAACACTGAAGCTTTCTTT. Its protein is CASSVGPAGYSAGNTEAFF.

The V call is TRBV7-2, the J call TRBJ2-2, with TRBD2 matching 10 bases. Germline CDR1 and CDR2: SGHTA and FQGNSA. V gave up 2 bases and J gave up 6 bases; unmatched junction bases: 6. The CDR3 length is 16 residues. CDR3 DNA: TGTGCCAGCAGCTTACCGGGACTAGCGAGGCCCGGGGAGCTGTTTTTT. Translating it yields CASSLPGLARPGELFF.

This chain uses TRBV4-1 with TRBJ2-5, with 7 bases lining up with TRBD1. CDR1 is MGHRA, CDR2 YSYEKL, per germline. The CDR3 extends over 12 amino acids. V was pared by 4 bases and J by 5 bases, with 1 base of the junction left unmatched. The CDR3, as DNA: TGCGCCAGCAGCCCGACAGGGGAGACCCAGTACTTC. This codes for CASSPTGETQYF.

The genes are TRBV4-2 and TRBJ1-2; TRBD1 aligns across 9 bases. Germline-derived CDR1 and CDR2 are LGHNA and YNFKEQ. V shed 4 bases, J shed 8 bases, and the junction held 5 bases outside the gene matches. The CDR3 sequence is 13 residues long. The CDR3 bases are TGTGCCAGCAGCCGAGAGACAGGGGGGGGCTACACCTTC. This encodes CASSRETGGGYTF.

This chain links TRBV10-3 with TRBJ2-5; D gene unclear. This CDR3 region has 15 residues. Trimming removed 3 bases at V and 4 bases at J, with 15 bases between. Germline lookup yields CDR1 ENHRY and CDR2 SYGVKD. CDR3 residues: CAISDPLGGGETQYF. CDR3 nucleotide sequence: TGTGCCATCAGTGACCCCCTAGGTGGCGGAGAGACCCAGTACTTC.

This chain's CDR3 is CASSYRGSSYNEQFF. The CDR3 region has the DNA TGTGCCAGCAGTTACAGGGGAAGCTCCTACAATGAGCAGTTCTTC. The J gene is TRBJ2-1, the V gene TRBV27, with TRBD1 matching 7 bases. The CDR3 totals 15 residues. V was pared by 4 bases and J by 0 bases, with 3 bases of the junction left unmatched. Germline V gene sequence: CDR1 MNHEY, CDR2 SMNVEV (reference sequence).

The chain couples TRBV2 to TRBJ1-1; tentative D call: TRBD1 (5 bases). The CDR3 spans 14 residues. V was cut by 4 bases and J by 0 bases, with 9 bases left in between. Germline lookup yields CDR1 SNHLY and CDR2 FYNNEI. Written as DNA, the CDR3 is TGTGCCAGCAGTGTGCAGGGCCTGAACACTGAAGCTTTCTTT. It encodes CASSVQGLNTEAFF.

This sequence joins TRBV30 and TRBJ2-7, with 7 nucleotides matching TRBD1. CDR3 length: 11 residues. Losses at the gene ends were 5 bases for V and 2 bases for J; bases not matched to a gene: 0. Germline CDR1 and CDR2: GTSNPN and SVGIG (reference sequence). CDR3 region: CAWGQAYEQYF. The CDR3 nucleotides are TGTGCCTGGGGACAGGCCTACGAGCAGTACTTC.

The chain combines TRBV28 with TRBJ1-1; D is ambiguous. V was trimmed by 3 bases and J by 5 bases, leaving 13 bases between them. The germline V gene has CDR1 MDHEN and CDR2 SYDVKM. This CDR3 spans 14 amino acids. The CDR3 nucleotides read TGTGCCAGCAGTTTCCCCTCACCCCGGACTGAAGCTTTCTTT. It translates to CASSFPSPRTEAFF.

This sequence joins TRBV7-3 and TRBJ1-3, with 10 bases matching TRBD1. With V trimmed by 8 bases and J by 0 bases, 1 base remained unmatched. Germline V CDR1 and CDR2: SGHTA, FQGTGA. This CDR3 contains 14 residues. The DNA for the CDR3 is TGTGCCAGCGGGACAGGGGACTCTGGAAACACCATATATTTT. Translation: CASGTGDSGNTIYF.

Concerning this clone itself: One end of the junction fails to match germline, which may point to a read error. Here the CDR3 reads CASRLASFNSPLHF. The CDR3 DNA follows: TGTGCCAGCAGGCTGGCCTCCTTTAATTCACCCCTCCACTTT. J is TRBJ1-6 and V is TRBV11-2; D call uncertain. CDR1 is SGHAT, CDR2 FQNNGV, per germline. CDR3 length equals 14 residues.

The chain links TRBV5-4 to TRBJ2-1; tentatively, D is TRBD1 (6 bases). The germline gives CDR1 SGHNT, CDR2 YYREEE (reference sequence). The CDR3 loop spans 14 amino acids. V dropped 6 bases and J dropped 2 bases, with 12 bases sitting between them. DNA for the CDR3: TGTGCCAGCACCCTAGACAGGACCTACAATGAGCAGTTCTTC. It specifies CASTLDRTYNEQFF. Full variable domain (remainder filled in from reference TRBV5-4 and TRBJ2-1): ETGVTQSPTHLIKTRGQQVTLRCSSQSGHNTVSWYQQALGQGPQFIFQYYREEENGRGNFPPRFSGLQFPNYSSELNVNALELDDSALYLCASTLDRTYNEQFFGPGTRLTVL.

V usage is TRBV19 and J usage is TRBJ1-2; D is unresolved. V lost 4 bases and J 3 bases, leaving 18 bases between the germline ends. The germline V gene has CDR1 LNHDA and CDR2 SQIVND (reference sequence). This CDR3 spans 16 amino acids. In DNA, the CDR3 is TGTGCCAGTAGTACGGTGCGGCACGGAGGGTACTATGGCTACACCTTC. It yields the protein CASSTVRHGGYYGYTF.